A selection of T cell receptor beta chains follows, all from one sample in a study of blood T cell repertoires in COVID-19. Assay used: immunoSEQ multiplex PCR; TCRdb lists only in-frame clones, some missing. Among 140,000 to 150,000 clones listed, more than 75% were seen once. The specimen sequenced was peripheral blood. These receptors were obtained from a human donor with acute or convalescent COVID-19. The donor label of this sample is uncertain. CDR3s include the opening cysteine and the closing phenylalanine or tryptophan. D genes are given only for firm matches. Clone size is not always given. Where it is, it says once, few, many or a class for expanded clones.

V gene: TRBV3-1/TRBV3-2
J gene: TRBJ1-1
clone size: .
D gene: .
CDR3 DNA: TGTGCCAGCAGCCACGGGGACACTGAAGCTTTCTTT
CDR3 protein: CASSHGDTEAFF

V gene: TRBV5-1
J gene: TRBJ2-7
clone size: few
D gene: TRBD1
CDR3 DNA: TGCGCCAGCAGCCCGGACAGGGCCTACGAGCAGTACTTC
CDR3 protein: CASSPDRAYEQYF

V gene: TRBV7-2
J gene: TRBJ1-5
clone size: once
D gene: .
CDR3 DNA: TGTGCCAGCAGCTTATTCTTTTACAGCTATAGCAATCAGCCCCAGCATTTT
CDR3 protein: CASSLFFYSYSNQPQHF

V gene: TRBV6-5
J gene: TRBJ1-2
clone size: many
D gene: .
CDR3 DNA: TGTGCCAGCCGGACACCCTCTAACTATGGCTACACCTTC
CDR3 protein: CASRTPSNYGYTF

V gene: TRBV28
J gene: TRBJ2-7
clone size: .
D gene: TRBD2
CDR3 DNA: TGTGCCAGCAGTTCTAGCGGGGGGATCTCCTACGAGCAGTACTTC
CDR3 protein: CASSSSGGISYEQYF

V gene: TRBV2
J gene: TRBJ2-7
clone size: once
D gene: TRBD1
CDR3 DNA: TGTGCCAGCAGTGTGGAGGGACAGGGTTACGAGCAGTACTTC
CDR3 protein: CASSVEGQGYEQYF

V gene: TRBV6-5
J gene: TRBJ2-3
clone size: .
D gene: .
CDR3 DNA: TGTGCCAGCAGTTCCAATGCGTGGGATACGCAGTATTTT
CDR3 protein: CASSSNAWDTQYF

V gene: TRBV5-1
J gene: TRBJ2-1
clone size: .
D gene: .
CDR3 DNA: TGCGCCAGCAGCGGAGGACAGTTCAATGAGCAGTTCTTC
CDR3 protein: CASSGGQFNEQFF

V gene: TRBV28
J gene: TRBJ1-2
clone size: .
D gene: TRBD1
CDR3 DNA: TGTGCCAGCAGGTCGACAGGGGCGGCCGGCGTCTATGGCTACACCTTC
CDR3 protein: CASRSTGAAGVYGYTF

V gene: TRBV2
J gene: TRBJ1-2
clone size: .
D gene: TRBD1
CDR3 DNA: TGTGCCAGCAGTGCCCCGGGACAGGGGGATTATGGCTACACCTTC
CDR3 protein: CASSAPGQGDYGYTF

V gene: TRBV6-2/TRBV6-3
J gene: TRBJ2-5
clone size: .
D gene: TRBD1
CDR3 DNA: TGTGCCAGCAGTTACTCTGGCTCCCAGGGGGCCCAGTACTTC
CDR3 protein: CASSYSGSQGAQYF

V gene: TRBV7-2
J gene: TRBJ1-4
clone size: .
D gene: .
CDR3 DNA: TGTGCCAGCAGCTCCCCTCCCGGGAGCCAACCACTAGGGGAAAAACTGTTTTTT
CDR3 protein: CASSSPPGSQPLGEKLFF

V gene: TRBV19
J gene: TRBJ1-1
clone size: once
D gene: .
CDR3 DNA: TGTGCCAGTAGTATAAGGGAGGGCGGCACTGAAGCTTTCTTT
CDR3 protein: CASSIREGGTEAFF

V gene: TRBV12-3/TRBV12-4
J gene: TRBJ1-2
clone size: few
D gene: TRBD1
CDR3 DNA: TGTGCCAGCAGTTTATCAGGGGGCTATGGCTACACCTTC
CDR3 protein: CASSLSGGYGYTF

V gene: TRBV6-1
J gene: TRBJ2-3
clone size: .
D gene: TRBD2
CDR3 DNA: TGTGCCAGCAGTGAATGGGTCGGTGCGACTAGCGTAGATACGCAGTATTTT
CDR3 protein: CASSEWVGATSVDTQYF

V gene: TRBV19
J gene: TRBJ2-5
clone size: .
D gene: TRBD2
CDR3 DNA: TGTGCCAGTAGGACTAGCGGGGAAGAGACCCAGTACTTC
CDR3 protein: CASRTSGEETQYF

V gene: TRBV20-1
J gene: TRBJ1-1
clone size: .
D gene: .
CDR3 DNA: TGCAGTGCTGTGGACATAACTGAAGCTTTCTTT
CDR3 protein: CSAVDITEAFF

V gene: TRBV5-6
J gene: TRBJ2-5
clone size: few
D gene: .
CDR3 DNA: TGTGCCAGCACCCTAAGGAGGGGGCCTTTCCAAGAGACCCAGTACTTC
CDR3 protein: CASTLRRGPFQETQYF

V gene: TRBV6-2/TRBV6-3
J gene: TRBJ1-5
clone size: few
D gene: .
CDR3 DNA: TGTGCCAGCAGTTCCGGACAGAAGCGGTATCAGCCCCAGCATTTT
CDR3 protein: CASSSGQKRYQPQHF

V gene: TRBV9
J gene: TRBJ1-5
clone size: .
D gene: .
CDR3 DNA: TGTGCCAGCAGCGCCACCTGGGGCGAACAGCCCCAGCATTTT
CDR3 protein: CASSATWGEQPQHF

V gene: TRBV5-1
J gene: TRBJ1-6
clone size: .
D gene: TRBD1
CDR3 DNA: TGCGCCAGCAGCCCCCGACAGGGAAATAATTCACCCCTCCACTTT
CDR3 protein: CASSPRQGNNSPLHF

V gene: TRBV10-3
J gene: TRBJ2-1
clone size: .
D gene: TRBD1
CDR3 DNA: TGTGCCATCACCGACACCCGGGGACAGGCGGAGCAGTTCTTC
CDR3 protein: CAITDTRGQAEQFF

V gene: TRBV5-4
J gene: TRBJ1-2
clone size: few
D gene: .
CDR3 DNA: TGTGCCAGCAGCTTAACCAGGGAAAACAGCTATGGCTACACCTTC
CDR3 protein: CASSLTRENSYGYTF

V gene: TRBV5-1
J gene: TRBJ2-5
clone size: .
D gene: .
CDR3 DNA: TGCGCCAGCAGCTTCCATGAGACGGGGTGGGCAGAGACCCAGTACTTC
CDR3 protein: CASSFHETGWAETQYF

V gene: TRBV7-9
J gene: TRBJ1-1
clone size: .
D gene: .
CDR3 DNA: TGTGCCAGCAGCCGGCCGGACACAAACACTGAAGCTTTCTTT
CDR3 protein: CASSRPDTNTEAFF

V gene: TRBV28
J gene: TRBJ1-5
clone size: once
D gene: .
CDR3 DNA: TGTGCCAGCAGTTTGTCCGACAGGCTAGATCAGCCCCAGCATTTT
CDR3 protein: CASSLSDRLDQPQHF

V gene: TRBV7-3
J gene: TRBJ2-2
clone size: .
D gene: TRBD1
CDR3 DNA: TGTGCCAGCGCAGGGGGACAGGGGCACACCGGGGAGCTGTTTTTT
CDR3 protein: CASAGGQGHTGELFF

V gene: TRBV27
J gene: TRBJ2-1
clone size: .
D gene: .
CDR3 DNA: TGTGCCAGCAGTTTACTCAGTGACAATGAGCAGTTCTTC
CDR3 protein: CASSLLSDNEQFF

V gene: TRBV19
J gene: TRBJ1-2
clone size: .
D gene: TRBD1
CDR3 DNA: TGTGCCAGTAGTAGTTACGGTACAGGGGAGTATGGCTACACCTTC
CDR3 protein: CASSSYGTGEYGYTF

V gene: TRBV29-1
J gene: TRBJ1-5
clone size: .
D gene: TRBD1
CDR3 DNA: TGCAGCGTTATAGGACAGGGGGCGTCGGGCAATCAGCCCCAGCATTTT
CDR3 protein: CSVIGQGASGNQPQHF

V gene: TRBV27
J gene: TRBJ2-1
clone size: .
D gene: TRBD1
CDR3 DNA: TGTGCCAGCAGCTTCGGGACAGGGAGCTACAATGAGCAGTTCTTC
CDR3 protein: CASSFGTGSYNEQFF

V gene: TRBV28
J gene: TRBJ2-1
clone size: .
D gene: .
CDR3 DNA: TGTGCCAGCAGTTTAGACAGTGGGGCGATGTACAATGAGCAGTTCTTC
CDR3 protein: CASSLDSGAMYNEQFF

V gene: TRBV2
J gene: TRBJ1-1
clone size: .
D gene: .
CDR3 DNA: TGTGCCAGCAGTGACAGGGGTAGTGGGACTGAAGCTTTCTTT
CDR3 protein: CASSDRGSGTEAFF

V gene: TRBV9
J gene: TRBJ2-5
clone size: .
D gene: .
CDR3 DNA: TGTGCCAGCAGCGTAGCTGGGGGGAATTTAGGACAAGAGACCCAGTACTTC
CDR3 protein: CASSVAGGNLGQETQYF

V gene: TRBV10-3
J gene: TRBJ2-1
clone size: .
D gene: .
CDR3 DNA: TGTGCCATCAGTGAGAGTACTAGCTCCTACAATGAGCAGTTCTTC
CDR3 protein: CAISESTSSYNEQFF

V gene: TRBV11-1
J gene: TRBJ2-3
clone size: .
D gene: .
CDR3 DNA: TGTGCCAGCAGCCGTGTAGGTGCGGGTACGCAGTATTTT
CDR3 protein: CASSRVGAGTQYF

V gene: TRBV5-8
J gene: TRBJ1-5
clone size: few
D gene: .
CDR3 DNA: TGTGCCAGCAGCTTGGGACAGCAAAATCAGCCCCAGCATTTT
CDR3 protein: CASSLGQQNQPQHF

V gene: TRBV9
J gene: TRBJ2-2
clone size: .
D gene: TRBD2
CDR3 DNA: TGTGCCAGCAGCGTAGATGGTCTAGCGGGCACCGGGGAGCTGTTTTTT
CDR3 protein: CASSVDGLAGTGELFF

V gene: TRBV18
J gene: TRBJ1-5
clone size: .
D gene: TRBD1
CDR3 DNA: TGTGCCAGCTCACCAGCAGGGGGCGTTGATCAGCCCCAGCATTTT
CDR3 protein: CASSPAGGVDQPQHF